The 23 T cell receptor beta chains below were found in one sample sequenced in a study of T cell changes during pregnancy in multiple sclerosis. Measured with immunoSEQ multiplex PCR; TCRdb has only the in-frame clones, and not every one. This sample yields 40,000 to 50,000 clones, of which about 93% are seen a single time; 0.4% to 0.55% belongs to the top ten. The source was CD4+ T cells from peripheral blood mononuclear cells, collected in the first trimester of pregnancy. Receptors were obtained from a female donor with multiple sclerosis, enrolled in a pregnancy study.

This chain connects TRBV7-9 to TRBJ1-5, with D tentatively TRBD1 (6 bases). The V gene lost 3 bases and the J gene lost 5 bases, with 11 bases spanning the gap. This CDR3 spans 14 amino acids. CDR1 is SEHNR, CDR2 FQNEAQ, per germline (reference sequence). The DNA of the CDR3 is TGTGCCAGCAGCTTTACCGGGGGGCATCAGCCCCAGCATTTT. This translates into CASSFTGGHQPQHF.

The chain has TRBV15 and TRBJ1-5, with a tentative D call TRBD1 (5 bases). Germline V lookup: CDR1 LNHNV, CDR2 YYDKDF (reference sequence). This CDR3 region has 14 residues. V lost 0 bases to trimming and J lost 7 bases, with 10 bases between them. The CDR3 loop reads CATSRDRGDQPQHF. Here the CDR3 DNA reads TGTGCCACCAGCAGAGATAGGGGCGACCAGCCCCAGCATTTT. Looking up the rest from reference TRBV15 and TRBJ1-5 gives the full variable domain: DAMVIQNPRYQVTQFGKPVTLSCSQTLNHNVMYWYQQKSSQAPKLLFHYYDKDFNNEADTPDNFQSRRPNTSFCFLDIRSPGLGDTAMYLCATSRDRGDQPQHFGDGTRLSIL.

V is TRBV9 and J is TRBJ2-3; D might be TRBD2 (5 bases). The CDR3 spans 15 residues. V lost 0 bases to trimming and J lost 0 bases, with 8 bases between them. Germline V gene data show CDR1 as SGDLS and CDR2 as YYNGEE. DNA for the CDR3: TGTGCCAGCAGCGTAGCCTCGGGGAGCACAGATACGCAGTATTTT. Translating it yields CASSVASGSTDTQYF. The full variable domain, its missing parts supplied by reference TRBV9 and TRBJ2-3, is DSGVTQTPKHLITATGQRVTLRCSPRSGDLSVYWYQQSLDQGLQFLIQYYNGEERAKGNILERFSAQQFPDLHSELNLSSLELGDSALYFCASSVASGSTDTQYFGPGTRLTVL.

The V gene is TRBV5-1, the J gene TRBJ1-2; D call uncertain. Germline V lookup: CDR1 SGHRS, CDR2 YFSETQ. This CDR3 has 12 amino acids. Trimming left V 4 bases short and J 1 base short, with 5 bases between. The CDR3 spells CASSEGNYGYTF. The DNA of the CDR3 is TGCGCCAGCAGCGAGGGTAACTATGGCTACACCTTC.

The CDR3 sequence is CASSLGTGGQADTQYF. The DNA of the CDR3 is TGTGCCAGCAGCTTAGGGACAGGGGGCCAGGCAGATACGCAGTATTTT. The chain recombines TRBV5-4 with TRBJ2-3; TRBD1 agrees at 12 bases. Trimming took 2 bases from V and 4 from J; bases not matched to a gene: 5. This CDR3 is built from 16 residues. Germline V gene sequence: CDR1 SGHNT, CDR2 YYREEE (reference sequence).

The genes are TRBV19 and TRBJ1-4, with D unclear. The CDR3 length is 14 residues. Per the germline V gene, CDR1 is LNHDA and CDR2 is SQIVND (reference sequence). Trimming pared 10 bases from V and 4 bases from J, leaving 16 bases between. The CDR3 is CATLDSADNEKLFF. CDR3 DNA sequence: TGTGCCACCCTCGACTCGGCTGATAATGAAAAACTGTTTTTT.

The chain uses TRBV30 and TRBJ2-7; D not resolved. CDR3 length: 11 residues. Germline lookup yields CDR1 GTSNPN and CDR2 SVGIG (reference sequence). The V gene lost 4 bases and the J gene lost 5 bases, with 9 bases spanning the gap. CDR3 coding DNA: TGTGCCTGGACACTCATTGACGAGCAGTACTTC. Translating gives CAWTLIDEQYF.

This clone was detected once. The chain has TRBV15 and TRBJ2-3; 11 bases map to TRBD2. The CDR3 length is 13 residues. Germline loops: CDR1 LNHNV, CDR2 YYDKDF (reference sequence). V lost 9 bases to trimming and J lost 5 bases; unmatched junction nucleotides: 4. CDR3 in DNA: TGTGCCACTAGCGGGGGGGCCATAGATACGCAGTATTTT. Encoded protein: CATSGGAIDTQYF.

A word on this clone: A junction end diverges from the germline sequence, so it may reflect a read error. The chain uses TRBV6-1 and TRBJ1-2; no firm D call. CDR3 length: 9 residues. Germline loops: CDR1 MNHNS, CDR2 SASEGT. CDR3 region: CASSNEAHF. CDR3 nucleotide sequence: TGTGCCAGCAGCAATGAGGCGCACTTC.

The CDR3 DNA reads TGTGCCAGCTGCTCCACGACAGGCGGGAACTATGGCTACACCTTC. Amino acid sequence: CASCSTTGGNYGYTF. The chain has TRBV6-5 and TRBJ1-2; D is possibly TRBD1 (6 bases). Germline CDR1 MNHEY, CDR2 SVGAGI. The CDR3 is 15 residues long. Trimming shortened V by 8 bases and J by 2 bases, and 18 bases separated the two germline ends.

The chain employs TRBV6-6 and TRBJ1-2, with 9 bases lining up with TRBD1. The CDR3 runs 16 residues. With V trimmed by 4 bases and J by 4 bases, 10 bases remained unmatched. Germline assignment: CDR1 MNHNY and CDR2 SVGAGI (reference sequence). The CDR3 region is CASSSLGQGGIYGYTF. CDR3 bases: TGTGCCAGCAGTTCCTTGGGACAGGGAGGTATCTATGGCTACACCTTC.

The rearrangement uses TRBV11-1 and TRBJ1-6; D uncertain. V was pared by 3 bases and J by 10 bases, with 7 bases between. CDR1 and CDR2 from the germline V gene are SGHAT and FQDESV (reference sequence). This CDR3 comprises 12 residues. CDR3 region: CASSFVGSPLHF. CDR3 coding DNA: TGTGCCAGCAGCTTCGTGGGCTCACCCCTCCACTTT.

The V gene is TRBV19, the J gene TRBJ1-2; the match to TRBD1 covers 7 bases. Germline assignment: CDR1 LNHDA and CDR2 SQIVND (reference sequence). The CDR3 has 15 residues. Losses at the gene ends were 3 bases for V and 0 bases for J; bases not matched to a gene: 4. Here the CDR3 reads CASSMRTGANYGYTF. The CDR3, as DNA: TGTGCCAGTAGTATGAGGACAGGAGCTAACTATGGCTACACCTTC.

The chain joins TRBV6-5 to TRBJ1-1, with D uncertain. CDR3 size: 15 residues. Trimming stripped 5 bases from V and 2 bases from J, with 15 bases between. Germline CDR1 reads MNHEY; CDR2 reads SVGAGI. The CDR3 spells CASSPSSGRNTEAFF. CDR3 DNA sequence: TGTGCCAGCAGTCCTTCCTCCGGGAGAAACACTGAAGCTTTCTTT.

This sequence joins TRBV7-2 and TRBJ1-5, with D unresolved. In germline, CDR1 is SGHTA, CDR2 FQGNSA. The CDR3 spans 15 residues. V lost 2 bases and J 6 bases, leaving 14 bases between the germline ends. The CDR3, as DNA: TGTGCCAGCAGCTTACATAGATCCGGCGGTCAGCCCCAGCATTTT. It yields the protein CASSLHRSGGQPQHF.

The chain links TRBV5-1 to TRBJ1-2, with 7 bases fitting TRBD1. Germline CDR1 SGHRS, CDR2 YFSETQ. This CDR3 is 16 amino acids long. V shed 3 bases and J 3 bases; nucleotides not matched to a gene: 11. CDR3 nucleotides: TGCGCCAGCAGCTGGGAATCCGGGACAGCGCACTATGGCTACACCTTC. This translates into CASSWESGTAHYGYTF. Variable domain in full (rest from reference TRBV5-1 and TRBJ1-2): KAGVTQTPRYLIKTRGQQVTLSCSPISGHRSVSWYQQTPGQGLQFLFEYFSETQRNKGNFPGRFSGRQFSNSRSEMNVSTLELGDSALYLCASSWESGTAHYGYTFGSGTRLTVV.

The rearrangement joins TRBV21-1 to TRBJ2-1; the DNA was not used to check the table's D call, TRBD1. TRBV21-1 is termed a pseudogene. The CDR3 extends over 16 amino acids. The CDR3 loop reads CASSSGDRSSYNEQFF. For the CDR3, the DNA is TGTGCCAGCAGCTCGGGGGACAGGTCCTCCTACAATGAGCAGTTCTTC.

This rearrangement joins TRBV6-6 to TRBJ2-3; 7 bases line up with TRBD2. This CDR3 has 15 residues. The germline V gene has CDR1 MNHNY and CDR2 SVGAGI (reference sequence). Trimming at V came to 3 bases and at J to 2 bases, leaving 5 bases not matched to a gene. CDR3 nucleotide sequence: TGTGCCAGCAGTTATCGGGAGGCCCCCACAGATACGCAGTATTTT. This codes for CASSYREAPTDTQYF.

This clone was seen just once. The chain has TRBV29-1 and TRBJ1-4; the match to TRBD1 covers 10 bases. The CDR3 extends over 15 amino acids. CDR1 is SQVTM, CDR2 ANQGSEA, per germline. The ends lost 6 bases at V and 8 bases at J; junction bases unmatched: 12. CDR3: CSVDGRTGGDEKLFF. The CDR3 region has the DNA TGCAGCGTGGATGGGCGGACAGGGGGTGACGAAAAACTGTTTTTT.

V gene TRBV7-3 combines with J gene TRBJ1-1; no definite D call. The V gene's germline CDR1 is SGHTA and CDR2 FQGTGA. The CDR3 consists of 15 residues. V was cut by 0 bases and J by 5 bases, with 13 bases left in between. CDR3 amino acids: CASSLTNSVGTEAFF. The CDR3 DNA reads TGTGCCAGCAGCTTAACGAATTCAGTCGGGACTGAAGCTTTCTTT.

V usage is TRBV2 and J usage is TRBJ1-5, with TRBD1 as a possible D gene (5 bases). Trimming removed 8 bases from V and 3 bases from J, with 20 bases in between. CDR1 and CDR2 from the germline V gene are SNHLY and FYNNEI. The CDR3 has 16 residues. CDR3 DNA: TGTGCCAGCGGGAGTGGGAGGGGCGAGAACAATCAGCCCCAGCATTTT. It yields the protein CASGSGRGENNQPQHF.

The chain carries TRBV7-2 and TRBJ1-2; 9 bases agree with TRBD1. Trimming took 6 bases from V and 4 from J; bases not matched to a gene: 6. Germline V lookup: CDR1 SGHTA, CDR2 FQGNSA. CDR3 length equals 14 residues. The CDR3 region has the DNA TGTGCCAGCAGTCCGGGACAGGGCGCCTATGGCTACACCTTC. Amino acids: CASSPGQGAYGYTF.

CDR3 in DNA: TGTGCCAGCAGTACCCGGGAATCCTACGAGCAGTACTTC. It translates to CASSTRESYEQYF. The rearrangement links TRBV27 to TRBJ2-7; possible D gene TRBD2, 5 bases. V was pared by 5 bases and J by 1 base, with 9 bases between. Germline V lookup: CDR1 MNHEY, CDR2 SMNVEV (reference sequence). The CDR3 runs to 13 residues.